The source of this TCR beta chain is a study of beta chain features in type 1 diabetes. The study reverse transcribed the entire isolated RNA, so it sequenced expressed TCRB transcripts. The study sequenced naive, central memory and regulatory T cell samples to an average of about 3.9 million reads. Clones were sequenced by immunoSEQ multiplex PCR, and TCRdb holds only the in-frame ones, with some missing. Among about 930,000 clones, roughly 15% were seen once, and the ten largest hold roughly 0.025%. The study's findings and limits: Compared to healthy donors, patients appeared to have naive, central memory and Treg TCRB repertoires that were more alike.

As for this clone: Its antigen is still unknown. Other DNA sequences in the same sample also yield this CDR3.

The CDR3 runs 12 residues. V was clipped by 6 bases and J by 5 bases, with 10 bases between them. The germline gives CDR1 KGHSH, CDR2 LQKENI. Specimen: naive CD4+ T cells from blood. The chain carries TRBV18 and TRBJ2-5; no firm D call. This TCR was recovered from a young woman in good health. CDR3 sequence (DNA): TGTGCCAGCTCCCCTCAACGGGAGACCCAGTACTTC. Translation gives CASSPQRETQYF.